A selection of T cell receptor beta chains follows, all from one sample in a study of blood T cells in healthy people across ages. One entry per CDR3 protein, called by TCRdb with MiXCR from the 5' RACE reads. The data show some 1,500,000 distinct CDR3 sequences, less than 45% seen once. Sequencing was done on a sample of blood. The source of these receptors is a woman between 18 and 30 years old in good health. Both conserved end residues are part of each CDR3. The D gene is left open where the match is weak. Clone size, where shown, is once, few, many, or a class for clones that have expanded.

.,.,TRBV6-5,TRBJ1-4,TGTGCCAGCAGTAACGTACAGGGAGGGGTTGAAAAACTGTTTTTT,CASSNVQGGVEKLFF
TRBD2,.,TRBV4-3,TRBJ2-3,TGCGCCAGCAGCCAAGACGGGAGGATAACAGATACGCAGTATTTT,CASSQDGRITDTQYF
TRBD1,.,TRBV28,TRBJ2-1,TGTGCCCGCAGTTTATGGGGACAGGTCAACAATGAGCAGTTCTTC,CARSLWGQVNNEQFF
TRBD2,.,TRBV20-1,TRBJ2-7,TGCAGTGCACTCACTAGCGGGAGGGCCCCCTACGAGCAGTACTTC,CSALTSGRAPYEQYF
.,.,TRBV5-1,TRBJ1-1,TGCGCCAGCAGCTTGCTTTGGACGGTGAACACTGAAGCTTTCTTT,CASSLLWTVNTEAFF
TRBD1,few,TRBV27,TRBJ2-5,TGTGCCAGCAGTTTCTTGGACAGGGGCGTGGAGACCCAGTACTTC,CASSFLDRGVETQYF
TRBD2,.,TRBV5-1,TRBJ2-5,TGCGCCAGCAGCTTGAATAGCGGGGGGCCCCAAGAGACCCAGTACTTC,CASSLNSGGPQETQYF
.,.,TRBV9,TRBJ2-2,TGTGCCAGCAGCGTAGTGGGAACTACTAGGGCCGGGGAGCTGTTTTTT,CASSVVGTTRAGELFF
.,.,TRBV27,TRBJ1-4,TGTGCCAGCGCCTATCAGGGGCACGGTGAAAAACTGTTTTTT,CASAYQGHGEKLFF
.,few,TRBV4-1,TRBJ1-1,TGCGCCAGCAGCCAAGATAGGGCTTTGGGGACTGAAGCTTTCTTT,CASSQDRALGTEAFF
TRBD2,.,TRBV7-2,TRBJ2-7,TGTGCCAGCAGGCCCCGCTTAGCGGGGGGGCTTTACAATGAGCAGTACTTC,CASRPRLAGGLYNEQYF
.,.,TRBV6-6,TRBJ2-1,TGTGCCAGCAGTTACCTCAACTACAATGAGCAGTTCTTC,CASSYLNYNEQFF
.,.,TRBV20-1,TRBJ1-6,TGCAGTGCCAAGAGAAGTCAGGGATATAATTCACCCCTCCACTTT,CSAKRSQGYNSPLHF
TRBD1,few,TRBV20-1,TRBJ2-7,TGCAGTGCTAATAACCCACTGACAGGGTCCGACGAGCAGTACTTC,CSANNPLTGSDEQYF
.,few,TRBV4-1,TRBJ1-2,TGCGCCAGCAGCCAATTAGGGCGAAGGAATGGCTACACCTTC,CASSQLGRRNGYTF
.,.,TRBV28,TRBJ2-7,TGTGCCAGCAGTTTATCCCGATTGCAGCAGTACTTC,CASSLSRLQQYF
.,.,TRBV7-9,TRBJ2-7,TGTGCCAGCAGTTGGGAGTCCTCCTACGAGCAGTACTTC,CASSWESSYEQYF
TRBD2,few,TRBV20-1,TRBJ2-2,TGCAGTGCCACGGGACTAGCCAACACCGGGGAGCTGTTTTTT,CSATGLANTGELFF
TRBD1,few,TRBV4-1,TRBJ1-2,TGCGCCAGCAGCCAACTACAGGGGACAAATGGCTACACCTTC,CASSQLQGTNGYTF
TRBD1,.,TRBV12-3/TRBV12-4,TRBJ1-2,TGTGCCAGCAGTGTTAGGCAGGGGGCGTTTGGCTACACCTTC,CASSVRQGAFGYTF
.,once,TRBV5-1,TRBJ1-1,TGCGCCAGCAGACATCAGTCGAACACTGGAGCTTTCTTT,CASRHQSNTGAFF
.,.,TRBV5-1,TRBJ2-3,TGCGCCAGCAGCTTGGCCCGGACTACGAGCACAGATACGCAGTATTTT,CASSLARTTSTDTQYF
.,.,TRBV20-1,TRBJ1-5,TGCAGTGCTATTTACGGGGACGATGGCAATCAGCCCCAGCATTTT,CSAIYGDDGNQPQHF
.,.,TRBV9,TRBJ2-7,TGTGCCAGCAGCGTAGACGGGGTCCCTTCTAGTGAGCAGTACTTC,CASSVDGVPSSEQYF
.,.,TRBV9,TRBJ2-7,TGTGCCGGCAGCGAACGAGGGTACGAGCAGTACTTC,CAGSERGYEQYF
.,.,TRBV7-2,TRBJ2-3,TGTGCCAGCCGGCACACCCGAGCAGATACGCAGTATTTT,CASRHTRADTQYF
.,.,TRBV2,TRBJ2-1,TGTGCCAGCAGATTCTCCCTAGCGAATGAGCAGTTCTTC,CASRFSLANEQFF
TRBD1,few,TRBV12-3/TRBV12-4,TRBJ1-3,TGTGCCAGCAGAACTGACAGGGGGCGACTGAGCTCTGGAAACACCATATATTTT,CASRTDRGRLSSGNTIYF
.,.,TRBV7-9,TRBJ2-5,TGTGCCAGCAGCTTAACAGCTATCGTAGGTGGGACCCAGTACTTC,CASSLTAIVGGTQYF
.,.,TRBV29-1,TRBJ1-2,TGCAGCGTTGAAAAAGTAGGCCTTTCCTATGGCTACACCTTC,CSVEKVGLSYGYTF
.,.,TRBV7-2,TRBJ1-4,TGTGCCAGCAGGGGGAAGGGTTCCCCTAATGAAAAACTGTTTTTT,CASRGKGSPNEKLFF
TRBD1,.,TRBV7-6,TRBJ2-4,TGTGCCAGCAGCCCTGGGACAGACGATACCAAAAACATTCAGTACTTC,CASSPGTDDTKNIQYF
TRBD2,.,TRBV27,TRBJ2-7,TGTGCCAGCAGTCTAGCGGGAGTAGGCTCCTACGAGCAGTACTTC,CASSLAGVGSYEQYF
.,.,TRBV2,TRBJ1-2,TGTGCCAGCAGTGTGTTTGGGGGAAACTATGGCTACACCTTC,CASSVFGGNYGYTF
.,.,TRBV20-1,TRBJ2-3,TGCAGTGCCGGACAGCCTCTTTTCAGAGATACGCAGTATTTT,CSAGQPLFRDTQYF
.,.,TRBV7-2,TRBJ1-6,TGTGCCAGCAGCTTAGAGGCAGGGTATAATTCACCCCTCCACTTT,CASSLEAGYNSPLHF
.,.,TRBV20-1,TRBJ2-7,TGCAGTGCTACTAGCAGCCACAATGAGCAGTACTTC,CSATSSHNEQYF
TRBD1,many,TRBV27,TRBJ2-3,TGTGCCAGCAGCGACAGGGGTAGCACAGATACGCAGTATTTT,CASSDRGSTDTQYF
.,few,TRBV7-2,TRBJ1-2,TGTGCCAGCAGGGGGGGGAGACAGCACTATGGCTACACCTTC,CASRGGRQHYGYTF
TRBD2,.,TRBV27,TRBJ2-7,TGTGCCAGCATCGGACTAGGGCGCGAGCAGTACTTC,CASIGLGREQYF
.,.,TRBV9,TRBJ2-1,TGTGCCAGCAGCCCCAGCTTGGGAACCTACAATGAGCAGTTCTTC,CASSPSLGTYNEQFF
TRBD2,few,TRBV7-2,TRBJ2-5,TGTGCCAGCAGCTCTAGCGGGAGGGGGGAGACCCAGTACTTC,CASSSSGRGETQYF
.,.,TRBV4-1,TRBJ1-5,TGCGCCAGCAGCCAGCCTCAGAGAAATCAGCCCCAGCATTTT,CASSQPQRNQPQHF
.,few,TRBV7-2,TRBJ1-5,TGTGCCAGCAGCTCTAGTTCCGACGGTGGCAATCAGCCCCAGCATTTT,CASSSSSDGGNQPQHF
.,.,TRBV20-1,TRBJ1-2,TGCAGTGCTAGAGATCAAGGGGCGGGGGCCGGTGGCTACACCTTC,CSARDQGAGAGGYTF
.,few,TRBV29-1,TRBJ1-2,TGCAGCGTTGGGGCACAGGGTCTGAACTATGGCTACACCTTC,CSVGAQGLNYGYTF
.,.,TRBV27,TRBJ2-6,TGTGCCAGCAGTTTATCCTGGAGCCGGACTAATGGGGCCAACGTCCTGACTTTC,CASSLSWSRTNGANVLTF
.,few,TRBV19,TRBJ2-7,TGTGCCAGCAGCATAGGCTCCTACGAGCAGTACTTC,CASSIGSYEQYF
TRBD1,.,TRBV28,TRBJ1-4,TGTGCCAGCAGTCCCCCGACAGGGGGGCGTGAAAAACTGTTTTTT,CASSPPTGGREKLFF
TRBD1,few,TRBV4-1,TRBJ2-7,TGCGCCAGCAGTAGCTATTGGACAGGCACCTACGAGCAGTACTTC,CASSSYWTGTYEQYF
TRBD1,.,TRBV10-3,TRBJ2-1,TGTGCCATCAGTGAGTCTGTTATCAGGGGGAACGAGCAGTTCTTC,CAISESVIRGNEQFF
TRBD2,.,TRBV7-2,TRBJ2-1,TGTGCCAGCAGCCCCCGGGGAGGCGGGAGGGTATCCTACAATGAGCAGTTCTTC,CASSPRGGGRVSYNEQFF
.,.,TRBV6-2/TRBV6-3,TRBJ1-5,TGTGCCAGCAGTTACGTCGAGCATCAGCCCCAGCATTTT,CASSYVEHQPQHF
TRBD2,few,TRBV7-3,TRBJ2-1,TGTGCCAGCAGCTTGTGGACTAGCAGGTACAATGAGCAGTTCTTC,CASSLWTSRYNEQFF
.,.,TRBV7-2,TRBJ2-3,TGTGCCAGCAGCTTTACCCAAGGGGGGAGATCGCAGTATTTT,CASSFTQGGRSQYF
TRBD1,once,TRBV7-2,TRBJ2-5,TGTGCCAGCAGCTCAACCGGGACAGGGCGACAAGAGACCCAGTACTTC,CASSSTGTGRQETQYF
TRBD1,many,TRBV5-1,TRBJ1-2,TGCGCCAGCAGCGCCGTCCCGGGACAGGGACTGAACTATGGCTACACCTTC,CASSAVPGQGLNYGYTF
.,.,TRBV29-1,TRBJ1-2,TGCAGCGTTGAAGGCGGCTCTACTAACTATGGCTACACCTTC,CSVEGGSTNYGYTF
.,.,TRBV18,TRBJ1-1,TGTGCCAGCTCCCCAAACGGGCAGATGGGAACTGAAGCTTTCTTT,CASSPNGQMGTEAFF